This T cell receptor (beta chain) was captured in a study of cytomegalovirus exposure and HLA in healthy donors (dated by TCRdb to the late 2010s). About the investigation overall: According to an earlier analysis of 587 of the donors, about 179 million T cells yielded over 90 million unique TCR beta sequences and 276 Gb of sequence data. In a later analysis, previously published TCR beta repertoires from roughly 710 donors were re-analyzed and high-resolution HLA genotyping was added so that TCR occurrence patterns could be studied. Because of strong linkage in the cohort, a handful of DR-DQ haplotypes were treated as single units for association and clustering. A separate validation cohort of some 130 different subjects was used in addition to the roughly 640-subject first cohort. An earlier analysis of around 580 of the donors used high-throughput TCR beta sequencing to judge whether each TCR beta V gene segment behaved as functional or pseudogenic. The later analysis used no new phenotypic data to find candidate immune exposures, relying instead on TCR beta sequences and their occurrence across donors. Around 330 gigabases of sequencing data and 70 million to 100 million unique TCR sequences made up an early release that covered nearly 650 HLA-typed donors. To predict cytomegalovirus infection status, the study combined high-throughput TCR immunosequencing, statistical association of individual TCRs with disease status, and machine learning. Using immunosequencing, the study profiled T cell repertoires from roughly 650 subjects and related those repertoires to cytomegalovirus serostatus. Class I and class II HLA loci were covered by the typing at four-digit resolution. Genome-wide SNP genotypes for about 65% of the 666 donors were used in a later genetic analysis, which treated that subset as a discovery cohort. Across 300 to 500 genotyped donors of the cohort, an average of roughly 250,000 unique TCR beta nucleotide sequences per donor were sequenced, and approximately 17% of those sequences were non-productive. Every repertoire in the discovery cohort had been generated on one and the same sequencing platform. Alongside the repertoire data, information on donor age, sex, ethnicity and CMV serostatus was compiled. The study aimed to test whether signatures of past pathogen exposure could be identified by cataloging public T cell receptors. Among the 398 genotyped donors, under 90% belonged to the genetic ancestry cluster associated with self-reported Caucasian donors. The number of typed donors differed by locus: roughly 620-630 for A, B, C, DRB1 and DQB1; approximately 540 for DQA1; roughly 600 for DPA1; and about 470 for DPB1.

The library was built by means of the immunoSEQ multiplex PCR assay. A mixture of 60 forward primers for TCR Vbeta segments and 13 reverse primers for TCR Jbeta segments was used in the multiplex PCR. The CDR3 region of rearranged TCR beta genes was amplified from genomic DNA with a multiplex PCR assay. The amplified TCR beta libraries were sequenced on the Illumina HiSeq System as 87-base-pair reads. The authors processed their data as follows. Across the 700 or so repertoires, a later analysis counted 75 million to 90 million unique TCR beta chains, roughly 11 million of which were shared by at least two donors. To remove PCR and sequencing errors, raw reads were error-corrected and collapsed into unique sequences using a nearest-neighbor algorithm that merged closely related sequences. Alignment of CDR3 sequences to IMGT reference sequences was used to assign V, D and J gene segments. Each retained sequence needed at least a six-nucleotide match to both a V gene segment and a J gene segment. A rearrangement counted as productive if the CDR3 had no stop codons and remained in frame with V and J, and every other rearrangement counted as non-productive. Following IMGT convention, CDR3 was defined as the stretch from the second conserved V-encoded cysteine up to the conserved J-encoded phenylalanine. Sequences without an unambiguous match to a single V gene segment were excluded from the earlier analysis of a few hundred of the donors. In an earlier analysis of around 600 of the donors, V segments were called functional above 56.7% productive rearrangements and were called segregating when the between-donor standard deviation exceeded 5%. A statistical classification framework was built to diagnose cytomegalovirus status from the catalog of TCR beta chain sequences. In a later analysis, V and J genes were assigned by comparing TCR nucleotide sequences against IMGT/GENE-DB human TR gene sequences. A later analysis assigned CDR3 sequences and most-parsimonious VDJ recombination scenarios with the TCRdist pipeline. A later analysis defined each TCR beta chain by its CDR3 amino acid sequence plus V-gene family, and excluded reads lacking a unique V-gene family. A later analysis removed 592 highly shared, low-generation-probability nucleotide sequences to deal with suspected cross-contamination and a sequencing artifact. A later analysis calculated a clonal expansion index for each public chain from normalized within-repertoire ranks of inferred template counts. In a later analysis, generation probabilities were computed using a VDJ recombination model fitted to out-of-frame rearrangements, and the results were checked against IGoR. In a later analysis, hypergeometric tests were used to score TCR-TCR, TCR-HLA and TCR-CMV co-occurrence, with a repertoire-size bias correction applied to TCR pairs. A later analysis estimated false discovery rates by permuting HLA or CMV assignments 20 times. In a later analysis, co-occurring TCRs were grouped with DBSCAN, and TCRdist sequence similarity was added when clustering was performed within HLA-allele-positive subsets. Co-occurrence clustering excluded repertoires with fewer than 30,000 or more than 120,000 public chains, plus five with anomalous nucleotide sharing. Entries here come from immuneACCESS through TCRdb and include only in-frame sequences with V and J called. Some clones fail to appear in such tables; in the studies checked, an unresolved V gene covers under half of the shortfall, and the cause of the remainder is unknown. That table furnishes V, J and clone size, whereas the DNA furnished D and trimming. The sample table lists about 92,000 clones, 65% to 80% of them with a count of one. The biggest ten clones account for roughly 15% of the sample.

The cohort was made up of about 670 healthy bone marrow donors. All cohort members were sampled while nominally healthy, although unrecorded immune exposures were likely present. The donor tested CMV seropositive, placing the donor among the 289 seropositive members of the cohort. A peripheral blood sample was collected from each donor, and TCR beta sequencing was performed on peripheral blood mononuclear cells. The Qiagen DNeasy Blood Extraction Kit was used to extract genomic DNA from the blood cell samples. As to this clone: The clone's antigen remains unknown. No base qualities exist here, and no much larger clone lies one base off it. At the DNA level, this CDR3 is encoded by other sequences in the same sample as well.

Study-wide findings and limitations: A group of highly shared sequence variants was considered likely to be a technical artifact of the sequencing pipeline. The classifier was reported to diagnose cytomegalovirus status with high specificity and sensitivity in both the original cohort and the validation cohort. Compared with the roughly 710-donor mean, donors in an Asian-associated ancestry cluster had fewer N-insertions in productive TCRs, according to a later genetic analysis. It was suggested by the authors that the approach could potentially be generalized to other disease states and immunological phenotypes. Immune exposure information for the cohort was limited to CMV serostatus. Correlated functional status among segregating V segments might reflect linkage disequilibrium, but an unknown experimental factor could not be ruled out. Most CMV-associated TCR beta chains appeared to be HLA-restricted in a later analysis, and the HLA associations seemed to be driven largely by CMV exposure. When HLA alleles, especially DR and DQ, strongly co-occurred, attributing TCR associations to individual alleles was difficult. Seventeen rarely observed V segments, including chromosome 9 orphons, were excluded from the earlier analysis of just under 600 of the donors because counts were too low. Specific HLA alleles were associated with some 15,000 TCR beta sequences at a false discovery rate of 0.05 in a later analysis. A few of the identified cytomegalovirus-associated TCR beta chains were confirmed in vitro to be specific for cytomegalovirus antigens. Roughly uniform sequencing depth across donors was assumed in presence/absence analyses, although this assumption may not hold. Because some donors lacked HLA typing at each locus, the association tests relied only on the typed subset. In a later analysis, TCR association rates were found to vary across HLA loci, with the most associated TCRs seen for DRB1 alleles and the fewest for HLA-C alleles. A further reported finding was that TCR beta sequences accurately predicted the HLA-A and HLA-B alleles for most subjects in the first cohort. Across donors, most TCR sequences were observed very rarely, whereas some public TCRs were present in many individuals. V-gene and J-gene trimming of TCR beta chains was associated with a missense DCLRE1C variant in a later genetic analysis, and the association was replicated in an independent cohort. In an earlier analysis of fewer than 750 of the donors, most TCR beta V segments were observed in productive rearrangements about 87% or about 30% of the time, broadly matching IMGT annotations. The study gave a list of some 150 TCR beta chains associated with cytomegalovirus. Only TCR beta chains were sequenced in this cohort, and the absence of alpha or paired-chain data limited detectable features. A later analysis found that HLA-associated TCR beta chains were more clonally expanded and had lower generation probabilities than equally common non-associated chains. According to a later analysis, parvovirus B19, influenza, CMV and Epstein-Barr virus appeared linked to several top co-occurrence clusters.

Material: PBMCs. This receptor was identified in a woman aged 18-29 years in good health and CMV-seropositive.

The base sequence is TGTGCCAGTAGTACGACAGTATACAATGAGCAGTTCTTC. It encodes CASSTTVYNEQFF. The chain is assembled from TRBV19 and TRBJ2-1; matching of 5 bases hints at TRBD1 as the D gene. Looking up the germline V gene (reference sequence) yields CDR1 LNHDA and CDR2 SQIVND. Measured from the cysteine to the phenylalanine, the CDR3 is 13 residues long. Solely the CDR3 DNA is kept, with 39 bases framed from the first base. V sheds 4 bases and J sheds 4 bases, leaving 8 bases between their ends.